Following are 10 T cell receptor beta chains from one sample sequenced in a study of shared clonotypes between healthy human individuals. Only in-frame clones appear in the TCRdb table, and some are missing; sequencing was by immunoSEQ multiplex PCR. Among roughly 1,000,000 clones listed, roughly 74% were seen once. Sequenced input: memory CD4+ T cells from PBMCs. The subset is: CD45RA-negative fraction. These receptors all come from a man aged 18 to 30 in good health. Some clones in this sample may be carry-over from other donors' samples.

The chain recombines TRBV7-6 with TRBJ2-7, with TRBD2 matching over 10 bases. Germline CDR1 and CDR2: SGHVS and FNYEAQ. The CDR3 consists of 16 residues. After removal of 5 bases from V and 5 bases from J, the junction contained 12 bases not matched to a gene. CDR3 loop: CASSPRSGGEWHEQYF. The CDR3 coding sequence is TGTGCCAGCAGCCCTCGAAGCGGGGGGGAATGGCACGAGCAGTACTTC.

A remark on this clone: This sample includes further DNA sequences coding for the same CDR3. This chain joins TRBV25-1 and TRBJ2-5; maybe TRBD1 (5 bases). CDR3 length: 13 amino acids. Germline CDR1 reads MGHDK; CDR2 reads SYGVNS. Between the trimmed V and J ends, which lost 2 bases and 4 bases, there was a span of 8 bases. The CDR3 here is CASSERGRETQYF. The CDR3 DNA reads TGTGCCAGCAGTGAAAGGGGCCGAGAGACCCAGTACTTC.

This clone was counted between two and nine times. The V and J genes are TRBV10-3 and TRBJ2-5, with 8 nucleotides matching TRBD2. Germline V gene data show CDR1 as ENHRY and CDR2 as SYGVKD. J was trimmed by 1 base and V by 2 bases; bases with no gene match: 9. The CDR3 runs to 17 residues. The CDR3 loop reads CAISEGASGRSQETQYF. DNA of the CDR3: TGTGCCATCAGTGAGGGCGCTAGCGGGCGGTCCCAAGAGACCCAGTACTTC.

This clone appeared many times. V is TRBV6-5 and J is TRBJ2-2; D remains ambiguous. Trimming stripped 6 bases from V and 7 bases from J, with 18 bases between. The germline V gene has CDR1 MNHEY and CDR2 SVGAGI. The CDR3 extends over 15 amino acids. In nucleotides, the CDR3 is TGTGCCAGCAGGCGAGGAGACCGCCTGGGCGGGGAGCTGTTTTTT. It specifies CASRRGDRLGGELFF.

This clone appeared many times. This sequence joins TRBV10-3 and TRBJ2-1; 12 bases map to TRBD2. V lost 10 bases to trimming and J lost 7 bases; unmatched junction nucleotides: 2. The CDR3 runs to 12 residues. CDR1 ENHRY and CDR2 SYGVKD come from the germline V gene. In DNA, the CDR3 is TGTGCCAGCCTAGCGGGGGGGAATGAGCAGTTCTTC. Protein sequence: CASLAGGNEQFF.

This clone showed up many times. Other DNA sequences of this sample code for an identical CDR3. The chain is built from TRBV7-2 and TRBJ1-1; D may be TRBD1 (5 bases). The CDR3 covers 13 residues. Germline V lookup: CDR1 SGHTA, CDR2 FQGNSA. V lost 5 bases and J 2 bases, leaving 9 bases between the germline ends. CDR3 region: CASSPQGNTEAFF. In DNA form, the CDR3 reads TGTGCCAGCAGCCCCCAGGGTAACACTGAAGCTTTCTTT.

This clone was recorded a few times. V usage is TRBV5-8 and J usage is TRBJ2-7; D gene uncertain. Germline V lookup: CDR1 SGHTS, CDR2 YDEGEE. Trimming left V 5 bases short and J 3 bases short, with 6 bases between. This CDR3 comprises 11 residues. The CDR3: CASSENYEQYF. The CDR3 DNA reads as TGTGCCAGCAGTGAAAACTACGAGCAGTACTTC.

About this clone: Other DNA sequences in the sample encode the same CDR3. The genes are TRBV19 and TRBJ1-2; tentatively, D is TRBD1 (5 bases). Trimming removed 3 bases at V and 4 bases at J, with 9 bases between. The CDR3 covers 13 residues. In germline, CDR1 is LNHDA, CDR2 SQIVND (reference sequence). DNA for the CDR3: TGTGCCAGTAGTATGGGACTGATCTATGGCTACACCTTC. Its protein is CASSMGLIYGYTF.

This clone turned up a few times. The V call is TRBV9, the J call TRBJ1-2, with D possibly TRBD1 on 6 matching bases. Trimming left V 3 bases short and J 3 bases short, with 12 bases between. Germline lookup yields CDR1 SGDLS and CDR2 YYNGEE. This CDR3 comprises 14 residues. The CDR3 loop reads CASSAAGDHYGYTF. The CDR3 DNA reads TGTGCCAGCAGCGCCGCAGGGGACCACTATGGCTACACCTTC.

The CDR3 region has the DNA TGTGCCAGCAGCTTCGGGTATAGCAATCAGCCCCAGCATTTT. Amino acids: CASSFGYSNQPQHF. This chain joins TRBV5-5 and TRBJ1-5; D not certain. The CDR3 consists of 14 residues. The V and J ends lost 2 bases and 0 bases respectively, with 6 bases between them. Germline lookup yields CDR1 SGHKS and CDR2 YYEKEE (reference sequence).